The present TCR beta chain was sequenced within a study of CXCR3-negative and CXCR3-positive naive CD8 T cells. The CDR3 is made up of 14 amino acids. The germline gives CDR1 ENHRY, CDR2 SYGVKD. It was by 5' RACE with UMI labels that the TRB cDNA libraries were prepared. TCRdb derives one entry per CDR3 protein from the 5' RACE reads, leaving out DNA. This sample contains about 40,000 distinct CDR3 sequences. J is TRBJ2-1 and V is TRBV10-3; absent DNA, TCRdb's TRBD2 call cannot be checked. Sample: memory CD8+ T cells from blood. The receptor's source is a human donor in good health. Some clones in this sample may be carry-over from other donors' samples. This CDR3 is CAISESDFISGQFF.